This TCR beta chain appears in the sequencing data of a study of CD8+ T cells in alopecia areata. Study outcomes and limitations: Between patients, shared TCR sequences were less clear than in mice. This was possibly due in part to HLA diversity in the patient population.

The germline gives CDR1 SQVTM, CDR2 ANQGSEA. The CDR3 totals 13 residues. V trimming: 6 bases; J trimming: 5 bases; junction bases outside the gene matches: 6. Comment on this clone: The antigen remains unidentified.

Sorting of CD4+ cells into CD25+CD127- cells was performed for a handful of patients. Extraction and reverse transcription of RNA yielded cDNA as the sequencing template. Sequencing used immunoSEQ multiplex PCR; TCRdb keeps in-frame clones, though not all of them. The repertoire holds about 20,000 clones, with roughly two thirds as singletons. The V gene is TRBV29-1, the J gene TRBJ2-5, with TRBD1 matching over 10 bases. The material sequenced was CD4+ Tregs sorted from blood. The sequence came from a human donor with alopecia areata. CDR3 bases: TGCAGCGTGGGACAGGGGTTCATGGAGACCCAGTACTTC. Amino acids: CSVGQGFMETQYF. Supplemented by reference TRBV29-1 and TRBJ2-5, the full variable domain reads SAVISQKPSRDICQRGTSLTIQCQVDSQVTMMFWYRQQPGQSLTLIATANQGSEATYESGFVIDKFPISRPNLTFSTLTVSNMSPEDSSIYLCSVGQGFMETQYFGPGTRLLVL.